This TCR beta chain derives from a study of beta chain features in type 1 diabetes. Study at large: In age, gender and cell yields, patients were similar to healthy donors.

Study observations and caveats: HLA influence on TCRB rearrangement stayed unresolved here. Shortening that was moderate but significant affected the TCRB CDR3s of Type 1 diabetes patients in all four CD4+ subsets. Cells expressing TCR highly could be over-represented by cDNA sequencing.

Trimming took 5 bases from V and 3 from J, leaving 11 bases between them. The CDR3 runs 15 residues. The germline V gene encodes CDR1 MNHEY and CDR2 SMNVEV (reference sequence). All of the isolated RNA was reverse transcribed, so expressed TCRB transcripts were sequenced. The repertoire was sequenced with immunoSEQ multiplex PCR; TCRdb's copy has only in-frame clones and lacks some. The sample contains under 200,000 clones, about 9.4% of which appear only once. This clone was seen more than once but under ten times. What it binds is not known. The source is a man aged 30 to 39 with type 1 diabetes. The material sequenced was central memory CD4+ T cells from blood. The chain joins TRBV27 to TRBJ2-6, with D possibly matching TRBD2 (6 bases). The CDR3 DNA reads as TGTGCCAGCAGTGTGGACTACTTTGGGGCCAACGTCCTGACTTTC. It translates to CASSVDYFGANVLTF.